A single sample is the source of the 23 T cell receptor beta chains below, sequenced in a study of molecular identifiers for immune sequencing clone quantification. TCRdb reanalysed the PCR reads using MiXCR and keeps one entry per CDR3 protein. The sample includes some 96,000 distinct CDR3 sequences, 20% to 25% of them seen just once. Source material: naive CD8+ T cells from blood, with Jurkat cell RNA spiked in. The sample's subset: FACS-sorted CD8+CD4-CCR7+CD45RA+ naive T cells. The receptors come from a human donor in good health. Some libraries in this study had Jurkat cell RNA spiked in.

The chain joins TRBV2 to TRBJ2-5, with D possibly TRBD1 on 5 matching bases. Between the trimmed V and J ends, which lost 6 bases and 5 bases, there was a span of 10 bases. Germline V gene sequence: CDR1 SNHLY, CDR2 FYNNEI. The CDR3 runs 12 residues. The CDR3 loop is CASRRQMETQYF. The CDR3 DNA reads as TGTGCCAGCAGGAGACAGATGGAGACCCAGTACTTC.

In its sample, this clonotype was seen a few times. With a much larger clone just one base away, this may be a read error. The chain joins TRBV19 to TRBJ2-3, with D uncertain. The CDR3 length is 13 residues. V was shortened by 3 bases and J by 6 bases, with 10 bases between the two germline ends. Per germline, CDR1 LNHDA and CDR2 SQIVND (reference sequence). The CDR3 loop reads CASSMALVDTQYF. CDR3 bases: TGTGCCAGTAGTATGGCCCTTGTGGATACGCAGTATTTT.

For this clonotype: Since no conserved phenylalanine or tryptophan closes the CDR3, a read error is the likely cause. The V and J genes are TRBV14 and TRBJ2-7; D is uncertain. CDR3 length: 12 amino acids. V lost 1 base and J lost 3, with 4 bases in between. Germline V gene data show CDR1 as SGHDN and CDR2 as FVKESK. CDR3 coding DNA: TGTGCCAGCAGCCAAGTGGGCTACGAGCAGTACCTC. The encoded protein is CASSQVGYEQYL.

This clonotype was recorded many times. J is TRBJ2-7 and V is TRBV30, with D possibly TRBD1 on 6 matching bases. Trimming shortened V by 0 bases and J by 3 bases, and 12 bases separated the two germline ends. Germline CDR1 is GTSNPN and CDR2 is SVGIG (reference sequence). The CDR3 totals 14 residues. The CDR3 region is CAWSVLGQSYEQYF. CDR3 bases: TGTGCCTGGAGTGTACTCGGACAGAGCTACGAGCAGTACTTC.

Turning to this clonotype: A much bigger clone sits one base away, suggesting this may be a read error. The chain uses TRBV11-2 and TRBJ2-5; no reliable D call. V was trimmed by 4 bases and J by 2 bases, leaving 23 bases between them. In germline, CDR1 is SGHAT, CDR2 FQNNGV. The CDR3 has 18 amino acids. The CDR3 loop is CASSWAPKGGDGQETQYF. CDR3 bases: TGTGCCAGCAGCTGGGCGCCCAAGGGCGGAGATGGTCAAGAGACCCAGTACTTC.

The table lists this clonotype with a few counts. With a much larger clone just one base away, this may be a read error. The conserved phenylalanine or tryptophan normally closing the CDR3 is absent here, so this likely arose from a read error. The chain combines TRBV29-1 with TRBJ2-7; D is unclear. Germline lookup yields CDR1 SQVTM and CDR2 ANQGSEA. The CDR3 is 12 residues long. Trimming took 2 bases from V and 5 from J, leaving 10 bases between them. Here the CDR3 reads CSVENLRNEQYL. The CDR3 nucleotides are TGCAGCGTTGAAAACCTACGAAACGAGCAGTACCTC.

The chain combines TRBV7-9 with TRBJ2-5; D remains unclear. Deletions cut 1 base from V and 5 bases from J, with 5 bases between. The CDR3 contains 12 residues. Germline loops: CDR1 SEHNR, CDR2 FQNEAQ (reference sequence). CDR3 DNA: TGTGCCAGCAGCTTAGGAAGGGAGACCCAGTACTTC. This gives the protein CASSLGRETQYF.

On this clonotype itself: This may come from a read error, since a much larger clone is one base off. This chain uses TRBV19 with TRBJ2-7; TRBD2 agrees at 10 bases. The V gene's germline CDR1 is LNHDA and CDR2 SQIVND (reference sequence). J lost 2 bases, V lost 3 bases, and 4 bases had no gene match. This CDR3 contains 15 residues. DNA of the CDR3: TGTGCCAGTAGTATGGTTAGCGGGGGGACCTACGAGCAGTACTTC. It translates to CASSMVSGGTYEQYF.

This clonotype was seen at least ten times. V usage is TRBV27 and J usage is TRBJ2-3, with no clear D. CDR3 length: 11 amino acids. Per germline, CDR1 MNHEY and CDR2 SMNVEV (reference sequence). The V and J ends lost 9 bases and 2 bases respectively, with 6 bases between them. The CDR3 loop reads CASRATDTQYF. The CDR3 DNA is TGTGCCAGTCGGGCCACAGATACGCAGTATTTT.

This clonotype was seen ten or more times. The CDR3 loop is CASSLRFGADTQYF. CDR3 DNA: TGTGCCAGCAGTTTAAGGTTTGGGGCAGATACGCAGTATTTT. The rearrangement uses TRBV27 and TRBJ2-3; unclear D gene. Trimming shortened V by 2 bases and J by 4 bases, and 10 bases separated the two germline ends. CDR1 MNHEY and CDR2 SMNVEV come from the germline V gene (reference sequence). This CDR3 is 14 amino acids long.

This clonotype was detected many times. A read error may produce the germline difference seen at one junction end. The genes are TRBV7-6 and TRBJ2-3; 8 nucleotides match TRBD2. The CDR3 runs 17 residues. CDR1 is SGHVS, CDR2 FNYEAQ, per germline. In nucleotides, the CDR3 is TGTGCCAGCAGCTTAGAGGCTAGCGGGTCGAGCAGAGATACGCAGTATTTT. As protein: CASSLEASGSSRDTQYF.

This clonotype was detected only a few times. The chain links TRBV27 to TRBJ2-7; 7 bases map to TRBD2. This CDR3 contains 14 residues. Trimming took 5 bases from V and 5 from J; bases not matched to a gene: 9. Germline V gives CDR1 MNHEY, CDR2 SMNVEV (reference sequence). In DNA form, the CDR3 reads TGTGCCAGCAGTCCGACTAGCTTCCCCAACGAGCAGTACTTC. It is translated as CASSPTSFPNEQYF.

This clonotype was counted ten times or more. The rearrangement uses TRBV30 and TRBJ1-4; TRBD1 matches 9 bases. The germline V gene has CDR1 GTSNPN and CDR2 SVGIG (reference sequence). The CDR3 has 14 amino acids. V lost 2 bases, J lost 7 bases, and 5 bases stayed unmatched. CDR3 nucleotides: TGTGCCTGGAGTCAAACAGGGGGCGTTGAAAAACTGTTTTTT. Amino acids: CAWSQTGGVEKLFF.

Ten or more counts support this clonotype. This sequence joins TRBV6-5 and TRBJ2-5, with 11 bases fitting TRBD2. Germline CDR1 and CDR2: MNHEY and SVGAGI. The ends lost 5 bases at V and 2 bases at J; junction bases unmatched: 7. CDR3 length: 16 amino acids. The CDR3 DNA follows: TGTGCCAGCAGTCAAAATAGCGGGGGGGAACAAGAGACCCAGTACTTC. It specifies CASSQNSGGEQETQYF.

With respect to this clonotype: A much bigger clone sits one base away, suggesting this may be a read error. This chain connects TRBV6-2 or TRBV6-3 to TRBJ2-3; 11 nucleotides match TRBD1. The germline gives CDR1 MNHEY, CDR2 SVGEGT. V was pared by 6 bases and J by 5 bases, with 4 bases of the junction left unmatched. CDR3 length equals 14 residues. The CDR3 region has the DNA TGTGCCAGCAGAGGGACAGGGGGAATAGATACGCAGTATTTT. Its protein is CASRGTGGIDTQYF.

A single count supports this clonotype. A single base separates this from a much larger clone, so it may be a read error. V and J are TRBV11-2 and TRBJ2-7, with a tentative D call TRBD2 (6 bases). CDR1 SGHAT and CDR2 FQNNGV come from the germline V gene. The CDR3 spans 15 residues. The CDR3 nucleotides are TGTGCCAGCAGCCCGCAGGAGGGGAGCTCCTACGAGCCGTACTTC. Translation: CASSPQEGSSYEPYF.

About this clonotype: The junction and the germline gene differ at one end; a read error may be behind it. This sequence joins TRBV3-1 and TRBJ1-1, with 7 bases lining up with TRBD1. The CDR3 extends over 16 amino acids. Per germline, CDR1 LGHDT and CDR2 YNNKEL (reference sequence). The CDR3 DNA follows: TGTGCCAGCAGCCAAGGTCGACAGGGTCATATTCCTGAAGCTCTCTTT. The encoded protein is CASSQGRQGHIPEALF.

In its sample, this clonotype was seen a few times. The J gene is TRBJ2-7, the V gene TRBV12-3 or TRBV12-4, with TRBD1 matching 7 bases. There are 15 residues in the CDR3. V lost 4 bases to trimming and J lost 0 bases; unmatched junction nucleotides: 6. The CDR3 DNA sequence: TGTGCCAGCAGTTCCCTGGGGACAGTCTCCTACGAGCAGTACTTC. It yields the protein CASSSLGTVSYEQYF.

This clonotype was observed many times. V is TRBV27 and J is TRBJ2-7; D remains ambiguous. The CDR3 runs 14 residues. CDR1 and CDR2 from the germline V gene are MNHEY and SMNVEV (reference sequence). Trimming cost V 5 bases and J 2 bases, with 13 bases left between them. The chain's CDR3 is CASSPLWRPYEQYF. CDR3 bases: TGTGCCAGCAGTCCCCTCTGGCGGCCCTACGAGCAGTACTTC.

Regarding this clonotype: One end of the junction fails to match germline, which may point to a read error. The V call is TRBV7-9, the J call TRBJ2-1; the D call may be TRBD1 or TRBD2 (6 bases each). The CDR3 length is 15 residues. CDR1 and CDR2 from the germline V gene are SEHNR and FQNEAQ (reference sequence). DNA for the CDR3: TGTGCCAGCAGCACCCGGGGGCTCTCCTACAATGCGCAGTTCTTC. Translating it yields CASSTRGLSYNAQFF.

This clonotype came up many times. J is TRBJ2-7 and V is TRBV4-2, with D tentatively TRBD2 (5 bases). Germline V CDR1 and CDR2: LGHNA, YNFKEQ. V was clipped by 0 bases and J by 5 bases, with 14 bases between them. This CDR3 has 15 residues. DNA of the CDR3: TGTGCCAGCAGCCAAGATGACCCGTCCGGGGACGAGCAGTACTTC. Translating it yields CASSQDDPSGDEQYF.

This clonotype was detected ten times or more. The gene calls are TRBV27 and TRBJ2-7; D ambiguous. The CDR3 runs 13 residues. V was clipped by 4 bases and J by 3 bases, with 10 bases between them. Per the germline V gene, CDR1 is MNHEY and CDR2 is SMNVEV (reference sequence). CDR3 DNA: TGTGCCAGCAGTTATTCCCCGGACTACGAGCAGTACTTC. Its translation: CASSYSPDYEQYF.

This clonotype was observed a few times. The chain carries TRBV5-4 and TRBJ2-1; 8 nucleotides agree with TRBD2. The length of the CDR3 is 14 residues. V lost 0 bases to trimming and J lost 9 bases; unmatched junction nucleotides: 5. The germline gives CDR1 SGHNT, CDR2 YYREEE (reference sequence). Written as DNA, the CDR3 is TGTGCCAGCAGCTTGGCGGGGGGGCCGGGTGAGCAGTTCTTC. This sequence encodes CASSLAGGPGEQFF.